This T cell receptor (beta chain) derives from a study of early T cells in non-severe SARS-CoV-2 infection. The table lists this clonotype with many counts. The CDR3 is 13 residues long. Germline CDR1 reads MDHEN; CDR2 reads SYDVKM. Trimming left V 4 bases short and J 8 bases short, with 14 bases between. From the 5' RACE reads, TCRdb called clonotypes with MiXCR, one entry per CDR3 protein. In the table there are 66,000 or so distinct CDR3 sequences, under 15% of which are singletons. The source material was whole blood. The chain recombines TRBV28 with TRBJ1-2; D ambiguous. This receptor was taken from an adult who was a healthcare worker with PCR-confirmed SARS-CoV-2 infection or an uninfected control (not recorded which). CDR3 nucleotides: TGTGCCAGCAGTTCCTCACCGGGTAGAGGCTACACCTTC. It yields the protein CASSSSPGRGYTF.